This T cell receptor beta chain was sequenced for a study of shared clonotypes between healthy human individuals. The length of the CDR3 is 15 residues. CDR1 SGDLS and CDR2 YYNGEE come from the germline V gene. Trimming took off 3 bases at V and 11 bases at J, with 23 bases between the two ends. Sequencing was performed with immunoSEQ multiplex PCR; in TCRdb, only in-frame clones are kept and a portion is missing. The sample records approximately 720,000 clones, about 92% being singletons. Positive CCR7 selection of CD45RO-negative cells yielded the naive CD8 cells, and terminally differentiated effector memory CD45RA+ cells were excluded.

The chain combines TRBV9 with TRBJ2-5; TRBD2 is a possible D gene (5 bases). The specimen was naive CD8+ T cells sorted from blood. The receptor was derived from a man aged 25 to 45 in good health. The CDR3 sequence is CASSGDGSGFGEQYF. The DNA for the CDR3 is TGTGCCAGCAGCGGCGACGGGTCGGGGTTTGGGGAGCAGTACTTC. Variable domain in full (rest from reference TRBV9 and TRBJ2-5): DSGVTQTPKHLITATGQRVTLRCSPRSGDLSVYWYQQSLDQGLQFLIQYYNGEERAKGNILERFSAQQFPDLHSELNLSSLELGDSALYFCASSGDGSGFGEQYFGPGTRLLVL.